The entry that follows covers one TCR beta chain sequence. Its antigen is undetermined. The sample is drawn from a study of human thymus T cells. Broader study findings: Blood and thymic repertoires both appeared biased in V and J gene usage.

Thymus tissue was removed during corrective cardiac surgery. Healthy Finnish infants undergoing corrective surgery for congenital heart defects were used as donors. V lost 5 bases and J lost 7; bases outside the gene matches: 8. The CDR3 is 15 residues long. Germline assignment: CDR1 MNHEY and CDR2 SVGAGI. TCRdb keeps only in-frame clones here, not all; method: immunoSEQ multiplex PCR. Of roughly 77,000 clones listed, 95% are singletons. The source of this sequence is a girl in the first two years of life with a congenital heart defect but otherwise immunologically healthy. The chain employs TRBV6-5 and TRBJ2-1, with TRBD2 matching 10 bases. Sequenced material: thymus tissue. CDR3 loop: CASSPSGSSRNEQFF. The DNA for the CDR3 is TGTGCCAGCAGTCCTAGCGGGAGCTCGAGGAATGAGCAGTTCTTC.